This T cell receptor (beta chain) was profiled in a study of naive and memory T cell subsets. Both TRBC1 and TRBC2 were covered by a beta constant-region primer of two equimolar oligonucleotides. An oligonucleotide with the SP2 primer and a 12-nucleotide UMI was ligated to the cDNA 3' end. Nested alpha and beta constant-region primers with the SP2 primer drove four PCR rounds on ligated cDNA. TCRdb itself ran the UMI-ligation and nested PCR reads through MiXCR, one entry per CDR3 protein. The sample records some 100,000 distinct CDR3 sequences, approximately 6.5% being singletons. The CDR3 runs to 16 residues. V lost 7 bases and J 3 bases, leaving 21 bases between the germline ends. Per germline, CDR1 MNHEY and CDR2 SVGEGT. This clonotype was seen many times.

The rearrangement links TRBV6-2 or TRBV6-3 to TRBJ2-5, with D possibly TRBD2 on 6 matching bases. Sequencing input: central memory CD4+ T cells from blood. This sequence originates from a human donor in good health. As DNA, the CDR3 is TGTGCCAGCACCCGGGGGTGGAGCGGGCCGAAAGAGACCCAGTACTTC. It is translated as CASTRGWSGPKETQYF.